Listed below are T cell receptor beta chains from one sample, sequenced in a study of Graves' ophthalmopathy and Graves' hyperthyroidism. TCRdb processed the multiplex PCR reads anew with MiXCR; each CDR3 protein has one entry. Among 350,000 to 450,000 distinct CDR3 sequences listed, under 25% were seen once. Sequencing was carried out using peripheral blood. Receptor source: a woman aged 18-29 years with stable Graves' hyperthyroidism. Both conserved end residues are part of each CDR3. A D gene is named only where the DNA matches it firmly. Part of the rows lack a size; the others show once, few, many or a class for expanded clones.

clone size	V gene	D gene	J gene	CDR3 DNA	CDR3 protein
many	TRBV7-9	NA	TRBJ2-7	TGTGCCAGCAGCTTAAGCCTGCTCGGCGAGCAGTACTTC	CASSLSLLGEQYF
many	TRBV12-3/TRBV12-4	NA	TRBJ1-1	TGTGCCAGCAGTTTAGTTTTGTCGAGGGCTTTCTTT	CASSLVLSRAFF
NA	TRBV12-3/TRBV12-4	TRBD1	TRBJ2-2	TGTGCCAGCAGTCTCAGGGGGCGTAACGCCGGGGAGCTGTTTTTT	CASSLRGRNAGELFF
many	TRBV12-3/TRBV12-4	NA	TRBJ2-7	TGTGCCAGCAGTTTATCCCCTGAGCAGTACTTC	CASSLSPEQYF
many	TRBV9	NA	TRBJ2-7	TGTGCCAGCAGCGTAGAAGTGGGTATTCACTACGAGCAGTACTTC	CASSVEVGIHYEQYF
few	TRBV6-2/TRBV6-3	NA	TRBJ1-5	TGTGCCAGCAGTTACTCGTACGGCCGTAGGCATCGCAATCAGCCCCAGCATTTT	CASSYSYGRRHRNQPQHF
many	TRBV7-3	TRBD2	TRBJ2-7	TGTGCCAGCAGCTTAGCAGCGGGGGACTACGAGCAGTACTTC	CASSLAAGDYEQYF
many	TRBV27	NA	TRBJ1-1	TGTGCCAGCAGTTTAGGGGGGGCCCGTGAAGCTTTCTTT	CASSLGGAREAFF
many	TRBV2	NA	TRBJ1-2	TGTGCCAGCAGTGCCTCAGGGAATGGCTACACCTTC	CASSASGNGYTF
many	TRBV25-1	NA	TRBJ2-6	TGTGCCAGCAGTGATCATAACTCTGGGGCCAACGTCCTGACTTTC	CASSDHNSGANVLTF
NA	TRBV28	TRBD1	TRBJ2-2	TGTGCCAGCGAAAGGGGGCAGGGAACCGGGGAGCTGTTTTTT	CASERGQGTGELFF
many	TRBV28	NA	TRBJ1-3	TGTGCCAGCAGCCCGGAAGTTGCGGGCTCTGGAAACACCATATATTTT	CASSPEVAGSGNTIYF
many	TRBV12-3/TRBV12-4	NA	TRBJ1-1	TGTGCCAGCAGTCCCCTTAGCAGGGTCTCTGAAGCTTTCTTT	CASSPLSRVSEAFF
NA	TRBV27	TRBD2	TRBJ2-1	TGTGCCAGCAGTTTAGTAGGAGGGACTACCTTTAGGGATGAGCAGTTCTTC	CASSLVGGTTFRDEQFF
NA	TRBV4-1	NA	TRBJ1-3	TGCGCCAGCAGCCAAGAATTAGGGTTCTCTGGAAACACCATATATTTT	CASSQELGFSGNTIYF
NA	TRBV12-3/TRBV12-4	NA	TRBJ1-3	TGTGCCAGCAGTTTTCCCTATCCGGGATCGGGAAACACCATATATTTT	CASSFPYPGSGNTIYF
few	TRBV7-2	NA	TRBJ2-5	TGTGCCAGCAGCTCTTTCCAGATACGGCAAGAGACCCAGTACTTC	CASSSFQIRQETQYF
many	TRBV28	TRBD1	TRBJ2-7	TGTGCCAGCAGTTCTCCCCGGGACAGGGCTTCCTACGAGCAGTACTTC	CASSSPRDRASYEQYF
many	TRBV6-1	TRBD1	TRBJ1-2	TGTGCCAGCAGTGAAAGGAGGGACAGCCAAAGGAGAGGCTACACCTTC	CASSERRDSQRRGYTF
many	TRBV24-1	TRBD1	TRBJ1-2	TGTGCCACCAGTGACGGTGACAGGGGAAACTATGGCTACACCTTC	CATSDGDRGNYGYTF
many	TRBV13	NA	TRBJ2-2	TGTGCCAGCAGCTTAGCGGCTAGCCGGCCCGGGGAGCTGTTTTTT	CASSLAASRPGELFF
NA	TRBV6-1	NA	TRBJ1-4	TGTGCCAGCAGGGACCGGGACACAATTAATGAAAAACTGTTTTTT	CASRDRDTINEKLFF
few	TRBV6-1	NA	TRBJ1-1	TGTGCCAGCAGTGACGGGACACTTGGGGACACTGAAGCTTTCTTT	CASSDGTLGDTEAFF
NA	TRBV25-1	NA	TRBJ2-7	TGTGCCAGCAGTGAAGGGGGCACCGACGAGCAGTACTTC	CASSEGGTDEQYF
NA	TRBV20-1	TRBD2	TRBJ2-7	TGCAGTGCTAGATTTCCTAGCGGGGTCCACGAGCAGTACTTC	CSARFPSGVHEQYF
many	TRBV29-1	TRBD1	TRBJ1-4	TGCAGTGGGACAGAGCCTAATGAAAAACTGTTTTTT	CSGTEPNEKLFF
many	TRBV27	NA	TRBJ1-5	TGTGCCAGCAGGCAGGTGGTTCAGCCCCAGCATTTT	CASRQVVQPQHF
few	TRBV7-3	NA	TRBJ2-5	TGTGCCAGCAGCGTTGCCTCACAAGAGACCCAGTACTTC	CASSVASQETQYF
many	TRBV11-2	TRBD2	TRBJ2-2	TGTGCCAGCAGCTTACGACTAGCTGTACCGAACACCGGGGAGCTGTTTTTT	CASSLRLAVPNTGELFF
many	TRBV6-5	NA	TRBJ2-5	TGTGCCAGCAGTTACGGGCAGATTAAAGAGACCCAGTACTTC	CASSYGQIKETQYF
many	TRBV12-3/TRBV12-4	NA	TRBJ1-1	TGTGCCAGCAGGCTTCGGGTCGCTGAAGCTTTCTTT	CASRLRVAEAFF
few	TRBV10-3	NA	TRBJ2-4	TGTGCCATCAGTGAGTCGATATTACGGTCGACCAAAAACATTAAGTACTTC	CAISESILRSTKNIKYF
many	TRBV30	TRBD2	TRBJ2-7	TGTGCCTGGCCGACTAGCGGGAGCCACGAGCAGTACTTC	CAWPTSGSHEQYF
many	TRBV7-3	NA	TRBJ2-7	TGTGCCAGCAGCTTAAACGCGGGGCAGTTCTACGAGCAGTACTTC	CASSLNAGQFYEQYF
few	TRBV3-1	NA	TRBJ2-6	TGTGCCAGCAGCCAAGATATAGGGGCTGGGGCCAACGTCCTGACTTTC	CASSQDIGAGANVLTF
many	TRBV9	NA	TRBJ1-2	TGTGCCAGCAGCGTAGTTGACGCCGGACATGGCTACACCTTC	CASSVVDAGHGYTF